Listed below are T cell receptor beta chains from one sample, sequenced in a study of blood T cells in healthy people across ages. TCRdb re-called the 5' RACE reads with MiXCR, one entry per CDR3 protein. There are more than 700,000 distinct CDR3 sequences in the sample; roughly 46% occur only once, and 15% to 20% lies in the top ten. Material: blood. The receptors come from a man older than 75 in good health. CDR3s include the opening cysteine and the closing phenylalanine or tryptophan. A D gene is named only where the DNA matches it firmly. Size values are once, few and many counts, or a class for expanded clones, and some rows have none.

J gene: TRBJ2-7; V gene: TRBV20-1; clone size: NA; D gene: TRBD2; CDR3 DNA: TGCAGTGCTAGACCTCAACTAGCGGTCTCCTACGAGCAGTACTTC; CDR3 protein: CSARPQLAVSYEQYF
J gene: TRBJ2-7; V gene: TRBV20-1; clone size: NA; D gene: NA; CDR3 DNA: TGCAGTGCTAGAACCGCCGGGACCGGAGAGCAGTACTTC; CDR3 protein: CSARTAGTGEQYF
J gene: TRBJ1-1; V gene: TRBV7-2; clone size: NA; D gene: TRBD1; CDR3 DNA: TGTGCCAGCAGCTCCCGACAGGGCGTTTGGACTGAAGCTTTCTTT; CDR3 protein: CASSSRQGVWTEAFF
J gene: TRBJ2-5; V gene: TRBV28; clone size: NA; D gene: NA; CDR3 DNA: TGTGCCAGCAGTTCTCAAGGACCCCGTGGTCAGACCCAGTACTTC; CDR3 protein: CASSSQGPRGQTQYF
J gene: TRBJ2-7; V gene: TRBV29-1; clone size: few; D gene: TRBD2; CDR3 DNA: TGCAGCGTACCAAAGCGGGAGGGCCGCCTCGAGCAGTACTTC; CDR3 protein: CSVPKREGRLEQYF
J gene: TRBJ2-7; V gene: TRBV7-9; clone size: NA; D gene: NA; CDR3 DNA: TGTGCCAGCAGCTCGCGCTGGGGGGAGCAGTACTTC; CDR3 protein: CASSSRWGEQYF
J gene: TRBJ2-4; V gene: TRBV2; clone size: NA; D gene: TRBD1; CDR3 DNA: TGTGCCAGCAGGCCAGGGACAGGGGTAGCCAAAAACATTCAGTACTTC; CDR3 protein: CASRPGTGVAKNIQYF
J gene: TRBJ2-6; V gene: TRBV9; clone size: NA; D gene: NA; CDR3 DNA: TGTGCCAGCAGCGTAGGGCAATCTTACTCTAGGGCCAACGTCCTGACTTTC; CDR3 protein: CASSVGQSYSRANVLTF
J gene: TRBJ2-1; V gene: TRBV11-2; clone size: NA; D gene: TRBD2; CDR3 DNA: TGTGCCAGCAGCTCGGGGGGGGCCTTCTACAATGAGCAGTTCTTC; CDR3 protein: CASSSGGAFYNEQFF
J gene: TRBJ1-2; V gene: TRBV27; clone size: NA; D gene: TRBD1; CDR3 DNA: TGTGCCAGCGCAACAGGGGGCGGATATGGCCACACCTTC; CDR3 protein: CASATGGGYGHTF
J gene: TRBJ2-7; V gene: TRBV5-5; clone size: few; D gene: TRBD2; CDR3 DNA: TGTGCCAGCAGCTTCGTACTAGCGGGAATGAGCGAGCAGTACTTC; CDR3 protein: CASSFVLAGMSEQYF
J gene: TRBJ1-2; V gene: TRBV7-9; clone size: NA; D gene: TRBD1; CDR3 DNA: TGTGCCAGCAGCTTAGCCGGGACAGGGATGTTCAACTATGGCTACACCTTC; CDR3 protein: CASSLAGTGMFNYGYTF
J gene: TRBJ2-3; V gene: TRBV7-3; clone size: few; D gene: TRBD1; CDR3 DNA: TGTGCCAGCAGCTTAAACAGGGGTGTAGATACGCAGTATTTT; CDR3 protein: CASSLNRGVDTQYF
J gene: TRBJ1-1; V gene: TRBV12-3/TRBV12-4; clone size: few; D gene: NA; CDR3 DNA: TGTGCCAGCAGTTCGAACAGGGTGGGGAACACTGAAGCTTTCTTT; CDR3 protein: CASSSNRVGNTEAFF
J gene: TRBJ1-5; V gene: TRBV7-9; clone size: few; D gene: NA; CDR3 DNA: TGTGCCAGCAGCTACGGCCCTCAGCCCCAGCATTTT; CDR3 protein: CASSYGPQPQHF
J gene: TRBJ1-6; V gene: TRBV20-1; clone size: few; D gene: NA; CDR3 DNA: TGCAGTGCTAGAGACCTGTGGACGGCTGGGGATTCACCCCTCCACTTT; CDR3 protein: CSARDLWTAGDSPLHF
J gene: TRBJ2-7; V gene: TRBV29-1; clone size: NA; D gene: TRBD1; CDR3 DNA: TGCAGCGGATCTGTGACAGGGGGCCCCTACGAGCAGTACTTC; CDR3 protein: CSGSVTGGPYEQYF
J gene: TRBJ2-2; V gene: TRBV5-1; clone size: few; D gene: TRBD1; CDR3 DNA: TGCGCCAGCAGCTTGGCTCAGGGGGCGGCCGGGGAGCTGTTTTTT; CDR3 protein: CASSLAQGAAGELFF
J gene: TRBJ2-7; V gene: TRBV12-3/TRBV12-4; clone size: few; D gene: TRBD1; CDR3 DNA: TGTGCCAGCAGTTTTTTCGGGACAGGGGGCGAGGGCTACGAGCAGTACTTC; CDR3 protein: CASSFFGTGGEGYEQYF
J gene: TRBJ2-5; V gene: TRBV29-1; clone size: many; D gene: TRBD1; CDR3 DNA: TGCAGCGCACAAGGGGGCGTTCAGACCCAGTACTTC; CDR3 protein: CSAQGGVQTQYF
J gene: TRBJ1-6; V gene: TRBV6-6; clone size: NA; D gene: NA; CDR3 DNA: TGTGCCAGCAGTATAACAGGGAATTCACCCCTCCACTTT; CDR3 protein: CASSITGNSPLHF
J gene: TRBJ1-2; V gene: TRBV7-2; clone size: once; D gene: NA; CDR3 DNA: TGTGCCAGCAGCTTGCGGGTCTATGGCTACACCTTC; CDR3 protein: CASSLRVYGYTF
J gene: TRBJ2-1; V gene: TRBV29-1; clone size: NA; D gene: NA; CDR3 DNA: TGCAGCGTTTGGACAGCTGAGCAGTTCTTC; CDR3 protein: CSVWTAEQFF
J gene: TRBJ2-1; V gene: TRBV4-2; clone size: NA; D gene: NA; CDR3 DNA: TGTGCCAGCAGCCCATACCCTGACACCGACAATGAGCAGTTCTTC; CDR3 protein: CASSPYPDTDNEQFF
J gene: TRBJ2-3; V gene: TRBV12-3/TRBV12-4; clone size: NA; D gene: NA; CDR3 DNA: TGTGCCAGCACCCTCTGGACCAGAGGGAGAGCAGATGTGCAGTATTTT; CDR3 protein: CASTLWTRGRADVQYF
J gene: TRBJ2-5; V gene: TRBV10-3; clone size: NA; D gene: TRBD1; CDR3 DNA: TGTGCCATCAGTGCCAGCCCCGGACAGGGGGTGCAAGAGACCCAGTACTTC; CDR3 protein: CAISASPGQGVQETQYF
J gene: TRBJ2-7; V gene: TRBV20-1; clone size: NA; D gene: NA; CDR3 DNA: TGCAGTACTAGAGATCTCGGCAGGGAGTACTACGAGCAGTACTTC; CDR3 protein: CSTRDLGREYYEQYF
J gene: TRBJ2-5; V gene: TRBV18; clone size: NA; D gene: NA; CDR3 DNA: TGTGCCAGCTCACCACAACAGGGATACCAAGAGACCCAGTACTTC; CDR3 protein: CASSPQQGYQETQYF
J gene: TRBJ1-4; V gene: TRBV6-5; clone size: NA; D gene: NA; CDR3 DNA: TGTGCCAGCAGTTACACTACAGAGGCTAAACTGTTTTTT; CDR3 protein: CASSYTTEAKLFF
J gene: TRBJ2-5; V gene: TRBV7-9; clone size: many; D gene: NA; CDR3 DNA: TGTGCCAGCAGCGAAATTCAAGCCCCAGGGTCAGAGACCCAGTACTTC; CDR3 protein: CASSEIQAPGSETQYF
J gene: TRBJ1-2; V gene: TRBV6-5; clone size: NA; D gene: NA; CDR3 DNA: TGTGCCAGCAGTTACTCCGGGGGCGACTATGGCTACACCTTC; CDR3 protein: CASSYSGGDYGYTF
J gene: TRBJ2-5; V gene: TRBV2; clone size: NA; D gene: NA; CDR3 DNA: TGTGCCAGCAGAAGGACAGTGGCTGATGAGGGACGAGAGACCCAGTACTTC; CDR3 protein: CASRRTVADEGRETQYF
J gene: TRBJ2-3; V gene: TRBV28; clone size: NA; D gene: NA; CDR3 DNA: TGTGCCAGCACCCTAGTTGGCGGAGCTAGGGATACGCAGTATTTT; CDR3 protein: CASTLVGGARDTQYF
J gene: TRBJ2-1; V gene: TRBV29-1; clone size: NA; D gene: TRBD2; CDR3 DNA: TGCAGCGTTGATGCGGGAGGCTCCTACAATGAGCAGTTCTTC; CDR3 protein: CSVDAGGSYNEQFF
J gene: TRBJ2-3; V gene: TRBV5-1; clone size: NA; D gene: NA; CDR3 DNA: TGCGCCAGCCGGGAAGATACAGATACGCAGTATTTT; CDR3 protein: CASREDTDTQYF
J gene: TRBJ2-2; V gene: TRBV20-1; clone size: NA; D gene: TRBD1; CDR3 DNA: TGCAGTGCCCAAGGCACAGGGGGCGAAGACGGGGAGCTGTTTTTT; CDR3 protein: CSAQGTGGEDGELFF
J gene: TRBJ2-1; V gene: TRBV30; clone size: few; D gene: TRBD1; CDR3 DNA: TGTGCCTGGAGTGACCCGGACAGGGGCGACTACAATGAGCAGTTCTTC; CDR3 protein: CAWSDPDRGDYNEQFF
J gene: TRBJ2-7; V gene: TRBV6-2/TRBV6-3; clone size: few; D gene: TRBD2; CDR3 DNA: TGTGCCAGCAGTTACTCGTCGAATCCGGGAGGACCCCCCAAGGGCTACGAGCAGTACTTC; CDR3 protein: CASSYSSNPGGPPKGYEQYF
J gene: TRBJ2-5; V gene: TRBV29-1; clone size: many; D gene: TRBD2; CDR3 DNA: TGCAGCGCCCAGCGGGAGTCTGAGACCCAGTACTTC; CDR3 protein: CSAQRESETQYF
J gene: TRBJ1-6; V gene: TRBV7-9; clone size: few; D gene: TRBD1; CDR3 DNA: TGTGCCAGCACCCGCTCAGTGGGACAGGGATTCTCACCCCTCCACTTT; CDR3 protein: CASTRSVGQGFSPLHF
J gene: TRBJ2-5; V gene: TRBV9; clone size: few; D gene: TRBD2; CDR3 DNA: TGTGCCAGCAGCCCTGGACTAGCGGAGACCCAGTACTTC; CDR3 protein: CASSPGLAETQYF
J gene: TRBJ1-2; V gene: TRBV5-6; clone size: NA; D gene: NA; CDR3 DNA: TGTGCCAGCATCCCCCGGGGGTGGAACTATGGCTACACCTTC; CDR3 protein: CASIPRGWNYGYTF
J gene: TRBJ1-4; V gene: TRBV12-3/TRBV12-4; clone size: NA; D gene: NA; CDR3 DNA: TGTGCCAGCAGCCGACACGGTGCAACTAATGAAAAACTGTTTTTT; CDR3 protein: CASSRHGATNEKLFF
J gene: TRBJ2-7; V gene: TRBV20-1; clone size: few; D gene: NA; CDR3 DNA: TGCAGTGCTTCGGACAGAAACTACGAGCAGTACTTC; CDR3 protein: CSASDRNYEQYF
J gene: TRBJ2-5; V gene: TRBV5-1; clone size: NA; D gene: NA; CDR3 DNA: TGCGCCAGCAGCTTGGCCGGGGCAGGATGGCTAGAGACCCAGTACTTC; CDR3 protein: CASSLAGAGWLETQYF
J gene: TRBJ1-2; V gene: TRBV11-2; clone size: once; D gene: TRBD1; CDR3 DNA: TGTGCCAGCAGCCGACAGGGCTTTTGGGGCTACACCTTC; CDR3 protein: CASSRQGFWGYTF
J gene: TRBJ2-7; V gene: TRBV20-1; clone size: NA; D gene: TRBD1; CDR3 DNA: TGCAGTGCTAATAGGGACAGGGACTACTACGAGCAGTACTTC; CDR3 protein: CSANRDRDYYEQYF
J gene: TRBJ2-1; V gene: TRBV12-3/TRBV12-4; clone size: many; D gene: TRBD1; CDR3 DNA: TGTGCCAGCAGTATACGGGACAGCAACTACAATGAGCAGTTCTTC; CDR3 protein: CASSIRDSNYNEQFF
J gene: TRBJ1-2; V gene: TRBV20-1; clone size: NA; D gene: NA; CDR3 DNA: TGCAGTGCCCCCCAGTTATTTTATGGCTACACCTTC; CDR3 protein: CSAPQLFYGYTF
J gene: TRBJ2-6; V gene: TRBV20-1; clone size: NA; D gene: NA; CDR3 DNA: TGCAGTGCTAGTAAAGGGGTTGCCGCTGGGGCCAACGTCCTGACTTTC; CDR3 protein: CSASKGVAAGANVLTF